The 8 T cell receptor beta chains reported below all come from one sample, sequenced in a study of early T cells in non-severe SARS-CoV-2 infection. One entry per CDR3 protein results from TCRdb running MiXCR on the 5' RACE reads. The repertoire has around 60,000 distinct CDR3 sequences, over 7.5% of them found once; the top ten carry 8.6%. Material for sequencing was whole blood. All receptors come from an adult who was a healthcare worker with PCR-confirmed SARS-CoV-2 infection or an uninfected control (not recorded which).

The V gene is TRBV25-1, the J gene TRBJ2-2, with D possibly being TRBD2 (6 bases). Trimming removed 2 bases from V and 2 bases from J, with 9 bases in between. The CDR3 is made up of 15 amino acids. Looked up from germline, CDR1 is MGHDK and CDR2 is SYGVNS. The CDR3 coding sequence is TGTGCCAGCAGTGAACCGGGGACTAACACCGGGGAGCTGTTTTTT. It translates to CASSEPGTNTGELFF.

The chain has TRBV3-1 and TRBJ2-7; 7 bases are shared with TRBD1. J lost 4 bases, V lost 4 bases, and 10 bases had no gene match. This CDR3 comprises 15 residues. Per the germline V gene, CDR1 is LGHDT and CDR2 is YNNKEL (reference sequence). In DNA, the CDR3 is TGTGCCAGCAGCCCCGGAAACAGGGGTTCTTACGAGCAGTACTTC. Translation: CASSPGNRGSYEQYF.

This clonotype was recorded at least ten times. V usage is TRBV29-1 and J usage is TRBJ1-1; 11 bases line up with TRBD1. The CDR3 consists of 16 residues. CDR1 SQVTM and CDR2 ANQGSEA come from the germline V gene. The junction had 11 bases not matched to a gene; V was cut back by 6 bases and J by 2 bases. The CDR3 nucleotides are TGCAGCGTGGCCCGGGACAGGGGGAGATTAAACACTGAAGCTTTCTTT. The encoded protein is CSVARDRGRLNTEAFF.

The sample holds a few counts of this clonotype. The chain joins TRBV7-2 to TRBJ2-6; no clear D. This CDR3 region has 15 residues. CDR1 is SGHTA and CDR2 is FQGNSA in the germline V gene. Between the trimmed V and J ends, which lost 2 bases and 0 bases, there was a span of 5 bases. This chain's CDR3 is CASSLRRSGANVLTF. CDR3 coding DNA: TGTGCCAGCAGCTTACGCCGCTCTGGGGCCAACGTCCTGACTTTC.

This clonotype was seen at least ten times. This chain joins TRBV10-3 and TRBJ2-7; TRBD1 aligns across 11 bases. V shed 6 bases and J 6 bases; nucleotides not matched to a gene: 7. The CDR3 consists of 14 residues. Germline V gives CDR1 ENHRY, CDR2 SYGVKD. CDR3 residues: CAIRGTGTGGEQYF. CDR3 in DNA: TGTGCCATCAGGGGAACCGGGACAGGGGGCGAGCAGTACTTC.

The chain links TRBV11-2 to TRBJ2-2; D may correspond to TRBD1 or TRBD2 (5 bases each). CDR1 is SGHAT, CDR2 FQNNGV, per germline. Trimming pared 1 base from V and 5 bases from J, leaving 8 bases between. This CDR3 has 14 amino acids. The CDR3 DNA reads TGTGCCAGCAGCTTAGGGTGGGGGACCGGGGAGCTGTTTTTT. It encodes CASSLGWGTGELFF.

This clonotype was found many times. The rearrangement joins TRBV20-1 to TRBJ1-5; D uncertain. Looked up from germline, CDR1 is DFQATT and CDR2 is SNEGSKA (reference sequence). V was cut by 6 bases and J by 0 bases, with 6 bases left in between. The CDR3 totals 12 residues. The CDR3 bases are TGCAGTGCAGACGATAGCAATCAGCCCCAGCATTTT. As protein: CSADDSNQPQHF.

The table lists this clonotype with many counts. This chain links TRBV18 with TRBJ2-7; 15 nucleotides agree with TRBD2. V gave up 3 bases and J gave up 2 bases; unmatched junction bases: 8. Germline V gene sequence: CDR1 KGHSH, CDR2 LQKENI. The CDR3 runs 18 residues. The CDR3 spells CASSPSGLAGGLTYEQYF. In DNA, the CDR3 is TGTGCCAGCTCACCGTCGGGACTAGCGGGAGGCCTGACCTACGAGCAGTACTTC.